The present entry profiles one T cell receptor beta chain with its context. Its antigen is still unknown. The TCR beta CDR3 regions underwent amplification using RNA transcripts as the source. The HTBI primer set served for first-round RT-PCR of the TCR CDR3. TCRdb reprocessed the multiplex PCR reads with MiXCR, giving one entry per CDR3 protein. Among hundreds of thousands of distinct CDR3 sequences listed, about 19% were seen once. The data are from a study of T cells in Graves' hyperthyroidism and ophthalmopathy. General observations from the study: A median roughly six months before onset, the model predicted ophthalmopathy.

V lost 0 bases and J 4 bases, leaving 16 bases between the germline ends. From germline, CDR1 is SGHDT and CDR2 YYEEEE. There are 16 residues in the CDR3. Lactation, pregnancy, other autoimmune disease or uncontrolled infection excluded patients. Used for diagnoses were clinical symptoms, serum thyroxine and TRAb, thyroid ultrasound and orbital computed tomography. Each 10 ml fresh peripheral blood draw supplied the PBMCs. This chain connects TRBV5-6 to TRBJ1-1; D might be TRBD1 (5 bases). The source is a man aged 45-65 years with Graves' ophthalmopathy. The sample was blood. The CDR3 DNA is TGTGCCAGCAGCTTGGATCATTCAGGGACTCGCACTGAAGCTTTCTTT. It specifies CASSLDHSGTRTEAFF.